A single sample gave rise to the 28 T cell receptor beta chains below, sequenced in a study of PD-1 blockade in classical Hodgkin lymphoma. Brentuximab vedotin exposure varied, and every patient relapsed after autologous stem cell transplantation. The repertoire was sequenced with immunoSEQ multiplex PCR; TCRdb's copy has only in-frame clones and lacks some. The sample lists roughly 50,000 clones, more than 65% seen once, with approximately 15% in the top ten. The source was peripheral blood mononuclear cells (PBMCs), collected at baseline. These receptor sequences come from a human donor with classical Hodgkin lymphoma.

This clone was detected only a few times. The chain couples TRBV6-5 to TRBJ2-7; TRBD2 matches 8 bases. Trimming cost V 6 bases and J 2 bases; bases outside gene matches: 6. The length of the CDR3 is 14 residues. CDR1 and CDR2 from the germline V gene are MNHEY and SVGAGI. CDR3 in amino acids: CASRTGRGPYEQYF. For the CDR3, the DNA is TGTGCCAGCAGAACCGGGAGGGGCCCCTACGAGCAGTACTTC.

V is TRBV9 and J is TRBJ1-5; no clear D. There are 15 residues in the CDR3. V was shortened by 2 bases and J by 2 bases, with 11 bases between the two germline ends. Per the germline V gene, CDR1 is SGDLS and CDR2 is YYNGEE. CDR3 loop: CASSVGGGGNQPQHF. The CDR3 DNA reads TGTGCCAGCAGCGTCGGAGGCGGCGGCAATCAGCCCCAGCATTTT. Variable domain in full (rest from reference TRBV9 and TRBJ1-5): DSGVTQTPKHLITATGQRVTLRCSPRSGDLSVYWYQQSLDQGLQFLIQYYNGEERAKGNILERFSAQQFPDLHSELNLSSLELGDSALYFCASSVGGGGNQPQHFGDGTRLSIL.

The J gene is TRBJ1-5, the V gene TRBV6-1, with a possible D match to TRBD1 (6 bases). CDR1 is MNHNS, CDR2 SASEGT, per germline. The CDR3 extends over 15 amino acids. Trimming removed 3 bases at V and 3 bases at J, with 12 bases between. CDR3 sequence: CASSDGQGINQPQHF. The CDR3 DNA sequence: TGTGCCAGCAGTGACGGGCAGGGGATCAATCAGCCCCAGCATTTT.

Points on this clone: This CDR3 is also generated by other DNA sequences in the sample. The chain employs TRBV2 and TRBJ1-2, with TRBD1 identical over 7 bases. Germline V gives CDR1 SNHLY, CDR2 FYNNEI. The CDR3 covers 14 residues. The ends lost 6 bases at V and 5 bases at J; junction bases unmatched: 9. The CDR3: CASSGSGTEYGYTF. The CDR3 region has the DNA TGTGCCAGCAGCGGATCCGGGACAGAGTATGGCTACACCTTC.

The V call is TRBV5-1, the J call TRBJ1-1; 9 positions agree with TRBD1. CDR1 and CDR2 from the germline V gene are SGHRS and YFSETQ. V trimming: 4 bases; J trimming: 4 bases; junction bases outside the gene matches: 8. This CDR3 is built from 15 residues. CDR3 coding DNA: TGCGCCAGCAGCGCGTTACAGGGGGCAATCACTGAAGCTTTCTTT. Its translation is CASSALQGAITEAFF.

This chain uses TRBV25-1 with TRBJ1-3, with D perhaps TRBD1 (5 bases). V gave up 1 base and J gave up 0 bases, with 7 bases separating them. Germline CDR1 MGHDK, CDR2 SYGVNS. The CDR3 has 15 residues. The CDR3 DNA reads as TGTGCCAGCAGTGAATGGGGGAGCTCTGGAAACACCATATATTTT. Translated: CASSEWGSSGNTIYF.

The chain links TRBV6-5 to TRBJ2-1; TRBD2 matches 9 bases. V lost 2 bases, J lost 12 bases, and 14 bases stayed unmatched. The CDR3 contains 16 residues. The V gene's germline CDR1 is MNHEY and CDR2 SVGAGI. The CDR3 region has the DNA TGTGCCAGCAGTTACGGTCCGGGCGGGAGGGCCTCAGGGCAGTTCTTC. Its protein product is CASSYGPGGRASGQFF.

The chain couples TRBV5-6 to TRBJ1-2, with TRBD1 matching over 10 bases. V was clipped by 3 bases and J by 6 bases; unmatched bases: 8. The CDR3 covers 15 residues. Germline loops: CDR1 SGHDT, CDR2 YYEEEE. Here the CDR3 reads CASSSPGQGFNGYTF. For the CDR3, the DNA is TGTGCCAGCAGCTCTCCGGGACAGGGGTTCAATGGCTACACCTTC.

The chain is built from TRBV7-2 and TRBJ1-4, with D tentatively TRBD1 (6 bases). The germline V and J ends were trimmed by 5 bases and 8 bases, with 15 bases remaining between them. This CDR3 comprises 14 residues. CDR1 is SGHTA, CDR2 FQGNSA, per germline. The CDR3 nucleotides are TGTGCCAGCAGCAAACAGGGAAACGTGGAAAAACTGTTTTTT. Encoded protein: CASSKQGNVEKLFF.

V and J are TRBV11-2 and TRBJ2-5, with TRBD2 identical over 13 bases. Germline CDR1 is SGHAT and CDR2 is FQNNGV. Germline trimming cut 6 bases from V and 4 bases from J; bases unmatched to any gene: 5. The CDR3 is made up of 15 amino acids. Here the CDR3 DNA reads TGTGCCAGCAGACCAACTAGCGGGAGGGCAGAGACCCAGTACTTC. Its translation is CASRPTSGRAETQYF.

This CDR3 is CASSRSRGGGPYNEQFF. CDR3 in DNA: TGCGCCAGCAGCCGTTCGAGAGGGGGGGGACCCTACAATGAGCAGTTCTTC. The chain carries TRBV4-3 and TRBJ2-1, with a weak D call TRBD2 (7 bases). The CDR3 spans 17 residues. The germline CDR1 and CDR2 sequences are LGHNA and YSLEER. V lost 4 bases and J 2 bases, leaving 18 bases between the germline ends.

The genes are TRBV19 and TRBJ1-5; 9 nucleotides align to TRBD1. The V and J ends lost 3 bases and 3 bases, in that order; junction bases with no gene match: 6. CDR3 length equals 16 residues. Germline V gene lookup returns CDR1 LNHDA and CDR2 SQIVND (reference sequence). The CDR3 loop is CASSIRQGGFNQPQHF. The CDR3 nucleotides are TGTGCCAGTAGTATTAGACAGGGGGGCTTCAATCAGCCCCAGCATTTT.

This sequence joins TRBV4-1 and TRBJ1-2, with no clear D. CDR1 and CDR2 (germline): MGHRA, YSYEKL. The length of the CDR3 is 16 residues. V dropped 0 bases and J dropped 1 base, with 12 bases sitting between them. The CDR3 sequence: CASSQDLAAINYGYTF. In DNA, the CDR3 is TGCGCCAGCAGCCAAGATCTGGCAGCAATTAACTATGGCTACACCTTC.

The chain carries TRBV7-2 and TRBJ2-4, with 9 bases aligning to TRBD1. V shed 2 bases, J shed 1 base, and the junction held 12 bases outside the gene matches. CDR3 length equals 19 residues. CDR1 and CDR2 (germline): SGHTA, FQGNSA. In nucleotides, the CDR3 is TGTGCCAGCAGCTTAAGTTCAGGGACAGGGTTTGGGGCCAAAAACATTCAGTACTTC. Translating gives CASSLSSGTGFGAKNIQYF.

The gene calls are TRBV27 and TRBJ1-1, with D unresolved. Germline assignment: CDR1 MNHEY and CDR2 SMNVEV (reference sequence). Trimming removed 0 bases at V and 7 bases at J, with 12 bases between. The length of the CDR3 is 14 residues. CDR3 bases: TGTGCCAGCAGTTTATCAGTAGCGACACTTGAAGCTTTCTTT. It codes for CASSLSVATLEAFF.

V is TRBV14 and J is TRBJ2-5; 10 positions agree with TRBD2. The ends lost 4 bases at V and 4 bases at J; junction bases unmatched: 6. The CDR3 is 15 residues long. Germline V gene data show CDR1 as SGHDN and CDR2 as FVKESK. CDR3 in amino acids: CASSPRASGRETQYF. The DNA of the CDR3 is TGTGCCAGCAGCCCTCGGGCTAGCGGGAGAGAGACCCAGTACTTC.

The CDR3 spells CASSARGDQPQHF. The DNA for the CDR3 is TGTGCCAGCAGCGCCCGTGGGGATCAGCCCCAGCATTTT. This chain joins TRBV7-2 and TRBJ1-5; D uncertain. Germline V gives CDR1 SGHTA, CDR2 FQGNSA. The CDR3 length is 13 residues. With 5 bases removed from V and 5 bases from J, the gap between germline ends came to 10 bases.

The V gene is TRBV19, the J gene TRBJ1-1; no reliable D call. CDR3 length: 14 amino acids. V lost 2 bases and J 2 bases, leaving 9 bases between the germline ends. Germline V gene lookup returns CDR1 LNHDA and CDR2 SQIVND (reference sequence). The CDR3 DNA reads as TGTGCCAGTAGTATATTTCGGGGAAACACTGAAGCTTTCTTT. Protein product: CASSIFRGNTEAFF.

The chain combines TRBV5-1 with TRBJ1-1, with a weak D call TRBD1 (6 bases). With 4 bases removed from V and 4 bases from J, the gap between germline ends came to 14 bases. CDR3 length equals 14 residues. The germline gives CDR1 SGHRS, CDR2 YFSETQ. The CDR3 reads CASSQQGGGTEAFF. The CDR3 bases are TGCGCCAGCAGCCAACAGGGAGGGGGCACTGAAGCTTTCTTT.

The gene calls are TRBV29-1 and TRBJ2-7; D is uncertain. The CDR3 sequence is 16 residues long. V lost 0 bases, J lost 3 bases, and 18 bases lay in between. Germline V lookup: CDR1 SQVTM, CDR2 ANQGSEA. The CDR3 bases are TGCAGCGTTGAAGAGTATGGTGGTAGTAAGGTCTACGAGCAGTACTTC. This gives the protein CSVEEYGGSKVYEQYF.

This rearrangement joins TRBV7-2 to TRBJ2-1, with a tentative D call TRBD2 (5 bases). The germline CDR1 and CDR2 sequences are SGHTA and FQGNSA. CDR3 length: 18 amino acids. With 5 bases removed from V and 0 bases from J, the gap between germline ends came to 20 bases. CDR3 nucleotide sequence: TGTGCCAGCAGCGTGCGGCAGTGGCGGAGGAGCTCCTACAATGAGCAGTTCTTC. It codes for CASSVRQWRRSSYNEQFF.

CDR3 residues: CAWSAQGLAGDEQFF. Written as DNA, the CDR3 is TGTGCCTGGAGTGCCCAGGGACTAGCGGGTGATGAGCAGTTCTTC. The chain is built from TRBV30 and TRBJ2-1, with 12 bases aligning to TRBD2. V gave up 1 base and J gave up 8 bases; unmatched junction bases: 6. CDR1 is GTSNPN and CDR2 is SVGIG in the germline V gene (reference sequence). The CDR3 totals 15 residues.

The rearrangement links TRBV7-3 to TRBJ2-3, with TRBD1 identical over 7 bases. Germline trimming cut 1 base from V and 1 base from J; bases unmatched to any gene: 5. Germline V CDR1 and CDR2: SGHTA, FQGTGA. The CDR3 consists of 16 residues. The CDR3 region is CASSLMVTGGTDTQYF. The CDR3 nucleotides are TGTGCCAGCAGCTTAATGGTAACAGGGGGCACAGATACGCAGTATTTT. The whole variable domain, remainder taken from reference TRBV7-3 and TRBJ2-3, is GAGVSQTPSNKVTEKGKYVELRCDPISGHTALYWYRQSLGQGPEFLIYFQGTGAADDSGLPNDRFFAVRPEGSVSTLKIQRTERGDSAVYLCASSLMVTGGTDTQYFGPGTRLTVL.

The CDR3, as DNA: TGCGCCAGCACCCGGGTAGGAGGAGATACGCAGTATTTT. Translated, it gives CASTRVGGDTQYF. This sequence joins TRBV4-1 and TRBJ2-3; TRBD2 is a possible D gene (5 bases). Looked up from germline, CDR1 is MGHRA and CDR2 is YSYEKL. This CDR3 spans 13 amino acids. The V end was cut by 7 bases, the J end by 5 bases, with 13 bases between.

A few counts support this clone. The CDR3: CSVVTTTSGSYNEQFF. CDR3 nucleotides: TGCAGCGTTGTTACCACGACTAGCGGGTCTTACAATGAGCAGTTCTTC. This chain links TRBV29-1 with TRBJ2-1; 10 bases line up with TRBD2. J lost 4 bases, V lost 4 bases, and 10 bases had no gene match. The CDR3 is made up of 16 amino acids. Per germline, CDR1 SQVTM and CDR2 ANQGSEA.

The chain joins TRBV7-8 to TRBJ2-3, with TRBD2 matching 11 bases. The CDR3 contains 16 residues. Germline-derived CDR1 and CDR2 are SGHVS and FQNEAQ. V lost 4 bases and J lost 1; bases outside the gene matches: 4. CDR3 in amino acids: CASSSPSGRRTDTQYF. The CDR3 DNA sequence: TGTGCCAGCAGCTCTCCTAGCGGGAGGCGCACAGATACGCAGTATTTT. Supplemented by reference TRBV7-8 and TRBJ2-3, the full variable domain reads GAGVSQSPRYKVAKRGQDVALRCDPISGHVSLFWYQQALGQGPEFLTYFQNEAQLDKSGLPSDRFFAERPEGSVSTLKIQRTQQEDSAVYLCASSSPSGRRTDTQYFGPGTRLTVL.

The chain carries TRBV19 and TRBJ2-1; maybe TRBD2 (5 bases). Germline loops: CDR1 LNHDA, CDR2 SQIVND (reference sequence). The length of the CDR3 is 14 residues. The ends were cut back, 3 bases at V and 7 bases at J, with 13 bases in the middle. The CDR3 DNA sequence: TGTGCCAGTAGTATTATGGCTAGCCAAAATGAGCAGTTCTTC. Translating gives CASSIMASQNEQFF.

This clone was counted only a few times. The chain joins TRBV11-3 to TRBJ2-5, with a tentative D call TRBD2 (5 bases). Germline assignment: CDR1 SGHNT and CDR2 YENEEA. The length of the CDR3 is 14 residues. V dropped 5 bases and J dropped 7 bases, with 17 bases sitting between them. This chain's CDR3 is CASSLAPSSVTQYF. As DNA, the CDR3 is TGTGCCAGCAGCCTGGCGCCTAGCTCGGTGACCCAGTACTTC.